Included here is one TCR beta chain sequence, with context. Its antigen remains unidentified. The sample belongs to a study of graft-versus-host responses after intestinal transplantation. At the level of the study: Each recipient received a multivisceral, liver-intestinal, or isolated intestinal graft. Every recipient underwent anti-thymocyte globulin induction, then tacrolimus and steroids for two to four years.

Libraries were prepared by immunoSEQ multiplex PCR; TCRdb keeps only in-frame clonotypes and omits some of them. The table has about 120,000 clones, roughly 93% seen once. Whole-study findings and limits: High graft-versus-host to host-versus-graft clonal ratios were found in allografts of patients who had graft-donor T cell macrochimerism. Early declines in HvG clones that occurred post-transplant were associated with peak circulating GvH clone levels.

The sequenced sample was unstimulated CD4+ T cells sorted from spleen or lymph node cells, obtained before intestinal transplant. The clonotype originates from a human donor who received an intestinal transplant.

For the CDR3, the DNA is TGTGCCAGCAGTACAACAGTCAAAACTAACTATGGCTACACCTTC. This gives the protein CASSTTVKTNYGYTF. The rearrangement joins TRBV6-5 to TRBJ1-2; D is uncertain. The CDR3 contains 15 residues. V was pared by 5 bases and J by 0 bases, with 13 bases between. Looked up from germline, CDR1 is MNHEY and CDR2 is SVGAGI.